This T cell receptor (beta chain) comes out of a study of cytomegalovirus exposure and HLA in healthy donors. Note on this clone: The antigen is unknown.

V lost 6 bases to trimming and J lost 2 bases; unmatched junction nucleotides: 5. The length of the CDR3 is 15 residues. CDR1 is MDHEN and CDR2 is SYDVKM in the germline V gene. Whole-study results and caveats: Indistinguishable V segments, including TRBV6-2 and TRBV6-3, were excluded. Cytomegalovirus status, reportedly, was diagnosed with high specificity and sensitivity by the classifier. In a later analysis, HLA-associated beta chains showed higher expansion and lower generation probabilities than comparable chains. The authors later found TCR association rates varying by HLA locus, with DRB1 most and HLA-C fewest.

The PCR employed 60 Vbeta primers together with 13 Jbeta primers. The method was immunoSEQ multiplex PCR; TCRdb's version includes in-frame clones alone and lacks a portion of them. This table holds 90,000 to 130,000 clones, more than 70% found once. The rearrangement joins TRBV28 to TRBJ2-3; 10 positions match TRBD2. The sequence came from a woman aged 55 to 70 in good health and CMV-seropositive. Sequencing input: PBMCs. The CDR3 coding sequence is TGTGCCAGCAGGTCACTAGCGGGACACACAGATACGCAGTATTTT. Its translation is CASRSLAGHTDTQYF.